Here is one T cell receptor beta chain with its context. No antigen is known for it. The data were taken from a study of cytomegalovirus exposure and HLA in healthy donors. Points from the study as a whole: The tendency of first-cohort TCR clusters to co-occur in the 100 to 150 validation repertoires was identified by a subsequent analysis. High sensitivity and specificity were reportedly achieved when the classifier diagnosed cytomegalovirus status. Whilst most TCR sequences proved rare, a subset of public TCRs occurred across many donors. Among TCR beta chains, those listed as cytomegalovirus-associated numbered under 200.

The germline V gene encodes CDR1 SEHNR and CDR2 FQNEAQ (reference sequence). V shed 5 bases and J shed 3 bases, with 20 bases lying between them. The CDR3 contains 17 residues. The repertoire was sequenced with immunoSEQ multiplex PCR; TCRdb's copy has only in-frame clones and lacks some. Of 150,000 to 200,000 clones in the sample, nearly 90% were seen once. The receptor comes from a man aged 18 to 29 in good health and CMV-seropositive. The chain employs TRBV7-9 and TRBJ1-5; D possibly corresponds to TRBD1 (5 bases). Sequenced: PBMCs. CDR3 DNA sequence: TGTGCCAGCAGCCGCGGAGGGTCCAGGGATCTCAATCAGCCCCAGCATTTT. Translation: CASSRGGSRDLNQPQHF.